The next 23 T cell receptor beta chains were all read from a single sample in a study of T cell responses to AZD1222 COVID-19 vaccine. Method: immunoSEQ multiplex PCR; TCRdb's copy keeps in-frame clones and lacks some. Of fewer than 150,000 clones listed, about nine tenths are singletons. Sequenced here: peripheral blood, sampled 28 days after the second AZD1222 dose. These receptors were taken from an adult who received the AZD1222 COVID-19 vaccine.

CDR3 nucleotides: TGCGCCAGCAGCCTAGATAACACCATATATTTT. It yields the protein CASSLDNTIYF. The rearrangement uses TRBV5-1 and TRBJ1-3; D not resolved. The CDR3 contains 11 residues. Per germline, CDR1 SGHRS and CDR2 YFSETQ. V lost 4 bases to trimming and J lost 7 bases, with 6 bases between them.

The V gene is TRBV5-1, the J gene TRBJ2-7; TRBD2 is a possible D gene (5 bases). Germline CDR1 SGHRS, CDR2 YFSETQ. This CDR3 is 14 amino acids long. The V and J ends lost 4 bases and 3 bases respectively, with 14 bases between them. The CDR3 DNA follows: TGCGCCAGCAGCCCAGGAAGTGGGAGCTACGAGCAGTACTTC. Encoded protein: CASSPGSGSYEQYF.

The rearrangement joins TRBV5-4 to TRBJ2-5; D perhaps matches TRBD2 (7 bases). In germline, CDR1 is SGHNT, CDR2 YYREEE (reference sequence). The V end was cut by 5 bases, the J end by 5 bases, with 19 bases between. The length of the CDR3 is 15 residues. CDR3 sequence (DNA): TGTGCCAGCAGTCCGAGAAGGGGGGGTGTTGAGACCCAGTACTTC. Protein: CASSPRRGGVETQYF.

The chain employs TRBV12-2 and TRBJ2-2; the tabulated D call, TRBD2, remains unverified against the DNA. TRBV12-2 is termed a pseudogene. This CDR3 region has 19 residues. CDR3 DNA: TGTGCAAGTCGCTTACTCTTGGGGCGGGGGGGCGACCGCACCGGGGAGCTGTTTTTT. Protein sequence: CASRLLLGRGGDRTGELFF.

This clone was seen more than once but under ten times. This rearrangement joins TRBV28 to TRBJ1-2; D gene uncertain. V was cut by 5 bases and J by 4 bases, with 17 bases left in between. The CDR3 sequence is 15 residues long. Germline V gives CDR1 MDHEN, CDR2 SYDVKM. In DNA form, the CDR3 reads TGTGCCAGCAGTGTCCCCAACCCCACCCCCTATGGCTACACCTTC. It is translated as CASSVPNPTPYGYTF.

The V gene is TRBV2, the J gene TRBJ1-6; D uncertain. The germline CDR1 and CDR2 sequences are SNHLY and FYNNEI. Trimming cost V 3 bases and J 6 bases, with 12 bases left between them. CDR3 size: 15 residues. The CDR3: CASSDLFKANSPLHF. The CDR3 DNA reads as TGTGCCAGCAGTGACCTCTTTAAGGCTAATTCACCCCTCCACTTT.

J is TRBJ2-1 and V is TRBV11-2; 8 bases agree with TRBD2. Germline lookup yields CDR1 SGHAT and CDR2 FQNNGV. The CDR3 totals 18 residues. Unmatched junction bases numbered 12, after V lost 5 bases and J lost 0 bases. CDR3 sequence: CASSPPRREASSYNEQFF. The DNA of the CDR3 is TGTGCCAGCAGCCCCCCTCGGCGGGAGGCTAGCTCCTACAATGAGCAGTTCTTC. Full variable domain (remainder filled in from reference TRBV11-2 and TRBJ2-1): EAGVAQSPRYKIIEKRQSVAFWCNPISGHATLYWYQQILGQGPKLLIQFQNNGVVDDSQLPKDRFSAERLKGVDSTLKIQPAKLEDSAVYLCASSPPRREASSYNEQFFGPGTRLTVL.

The chain links TRBV7-8 to TRBJ1-2, with 7 bases that match TRBD1. This CDR3 is built from 14 residues. CDR1 is SGHVS and CDR2 is FQNEAQ in the germline V gene. The trim removed 9 bases at V and 2 bases at J, leaving 9 bases unmatched. CDR3: CASQSGTANYGYTF. The DNA of the CDR3 is TGTGCCAGTCAGTCCGGGACAGCCAACTATGGCTACACCTTC.

The chain recombines TRBV4-1 with TRBJ2-7; 9 bases are a match to TRBD1. Germline values: CDR1 MGHRA, CDR2 YSYEKL. The length of the CDR3 is 15 residues. The V segment lost 2 bases and the J segment 4 bases; nucleotides outside the gene matches: 6. In DNA, the CDR3 is TGCGCCAGCAGCCAACAGGGGACAGGGAGGTACGAGCAGTACTTC. It encodes CASSQQGTGRYEQYF.

This sequence joins TRBV5-4 and TRBJ1-2, with no clear D. Germline V CDR1 and CDR2: SGHNT, YYREEE (reference sequence). V lost 3 bases to trimming and J lost 7 bases, with 22 bases between them. The CDR3 is 16 residues long. The CDR3 bases are TGTGCCAGCAGCTCCCCGAAACCGGGAGGCTCTCTTGGCTACACCTTC. It specifies CASSSPKPGGSLGYTF.

The chain employs TRBV5-1 and TRBJ1-4, with a weak D call TRBD1 (6 bases). CDR1 SGHRS and CDR2 YFSETQ come from the germline V gene. CDR3 length: 19 amino acids. The germline V and J ends were trimmed by 5 bases and 5 bases, with 28 bases remaining between them. The CDR3 spells CASRILPDSTKQGNEKLFF. As DNA, the CDR3 is TGCGCCAGCAGAATTCTACCTGACTCGACCAAACAGGGAAATGAAAAACTGTTTTTT.

The chain combines TRBV11-3 with TRBJ2-1, with D maybe TRBD2 (6 bases). Looked up from germline, CDR1 is SGHNT and CDR2 is YENEEA. This CDR3 has 14 residues. The V and J ends lost 5 bases and 7 bases respectively, with 15 bases between them. CDR3: CASSPRLVLNEQFF. DNA of the CDR3: TGTGCCAGCAGCCCGAGACTAGTTTTAAATGAGCAGTTCTTC.

In its sample, this clone was seen many times. V is TRBV27 and J is TRBJ2-3, with 8 bases lining up with TRBD2. The CDR3 spans 19 residues. Germline assignment: CDR1 MNHEY and CDR2 SMNVEV (reference sequence). The V segment lost 6 bases and the J segment 2 bases; nucleotides outside the gene matches: 19. This chain's CDR3 is CASSSYTGGKGDYTDTQYF. The CDR3 coding sequence is TGTGCCAGCAGCTCATATACGGGAGGGAAGGGGGATTACACAGATACGCAGTATTTT.

V gene TRBV29-1 combines with J gene TRBJ1-3; the D gene is possibly TRBD1 (5 bases). V lost 6 bases and J lost 4, with 13 bases in between. Germline CDR1 and CDR2: SQVTM and ANQGSEA. There are 13 residues in the CDR3. This CDR3 is CSVPGSGGNTIYF. CDR3 in DNA: TGCAGCGTCCCAGGGTCAGGGGGAAACACCATATATTTT.

This CDR3 is CASSLARGDEKLFF. For the CDR3, the DNA is TGCGCCAGCAGCTTAGCCAGGGGAGACGAAAAACTGTTTTTT. The rearrangement joins TRBV5-1 to TRBJ1-4; TRBD1 is a possible D gene (6 bases). V was pared by 2 bases and J by 8 bases, with 13 bases between. The CDR3 spans 14 residues. CDR1 is SGHRS and CDR2 is YFSETQ in the germline V gene.

The chain combines TRBV12-3 or TRBV12-4 with TRBJ1-6; D unresolved. Trimming cost V 7 bases and J 10 bases, with 14 bases left between them. The CDR3 is made up of 13 amino acids. DNA of the CDR3: TGTGCCAGCACCCTCAGAGTGTACTCACCCCTCCACTTT. As protein: CASTLRVYSPLHF.

The chain carries TRBV19 and TRBJ1-5, with D perhaps matching TRBD1 (5 bases). Trimming cost V 6 bases and J 7 bases, with 16 bases left between them. The CDR3 has 14 amino acids. Germline CDR1 is LNHDA and CDR2 is SQIVND (reference sequence). The DNA for the CDR3 is TGTGCCAGTAGCACTAGAGGGGTGTCGCAGCCCCAGCATTTT. Protein sequence: CASSTRGVSQPQHF.

The chain has TRBV6-5 and TRBJ1-1; 9 positions agree with TRBD1. CDR1 and CDR2 (germline): MNHEY, SVGAGI. The J segment lost 5 bases and the V segment lost 6 bases, leaving 10 bases of the junction unmatched. This CDR3 is 15 amino acids long. CDR3 amino acids: CASRPTGGRKTEAFF. As DNA, the CDR3 is TGTGCCAGCAGGCCGACAGGGGGGAGGAAGACTGAAGCTTTCTTT.

The V and J genes are TRBV10-1 and TRBJ1-1; D not certain. Trimming pared 3 bases from V and 1 base from J, leaving 9 bases between. The length of the CDR3 is 14 residues. Germline V gene data show CDR1 as WNHNN and CDR2 as SYGVQD (reference sequence). CDR3 in amino acids: CASSESWGNTEAFF. CDR3 DNA: TGCGCCAGCAGTGAATCGTGGGGGAACACTGAAGCTTTCTTT.

The chain uses TRBV19 and TRBJ1-1, with D possibly matching TRBD1 (5 bases). Trimming left V 0 bases short and J 1 base short, with 12 bases between. The CDR3 is 16 residues long. Germline V lookup: CDR1 LNHDA, CDR2 SQIVND (reference sequence). In DNA, the CDR3 is TGTGCCAGTAGTATAGACAGGGCAAGAGAGAACACTGAAGCTTTCTTT. The encoded protein is CASSIDRARENTEAFF.

This clone came up once. Other DNA sequences from this sample encode an identical CDR3 as well. The rearrangement uses TRBV3-1 (or the pseudogene TRBV3-2) and TRBJ2-7; D is unclear. V lost 3 bases and J lost 0, with 0 bases in between. CDR1 and CDR2 (germline): LGHDT, YNNKEL (reference sequence). CDR3 length: 11 residues. The CDR3 sequence is CASSHSYEQYF. DNA for the CDR3: TGTGCCAGCAGCCACTCCTACGAGCAGTACTTC.

The chain joins TRBV11-2 to TRBJ2-7, with 10 positions matching TRBD1. Germline CDR1 and CDR2: SGHAT and FQNNGV. CDR3 size: 15 residues. With V trimmed by 2 bases and J by 5 bases, 6 bases remained unmatched. For the CDR3, the DNA is TGTGCCAGCAGCTTATGGGGACAGGGGAGGCACGAGCAGTACTTC. Protein: CASSLWGQGRHEQYF.

The V and J genes are TRBV20-1 and TRBJ1-1, with unresolved D. CDR3 length: 11 amino acids. The germline V gene encodes CDR1 DFQATT and CDR2 SNEGSKA (reference sequence). The V end was cut by 5 bases, the J end by 4 bases, with 8 bases between. In DNA form, the CDR3 reads TGCAGTGCTTCCCTGTCCACTGAAGCTTTCTTT. It codes for CSASLSTEAFF.